The 29 T cell receptor beta chains below all came from one sample that was sequenced in a study of cytomegalovirus exposure and HLA in healthy donors. TCRdb's table, derived via immunoSEQ multiplex PCR, lists solely in-frame clones and lacks some. The table lists tens of thousands of clones, approximately 88% of them singletons. Material for sequencing was PBMCs. The receptor source for this set is a woman aged 18-35 years in good health and CMV-seropositive.

The rearrangement joins TRBV7-6 to TRBJ1-4; TRBD1 matches at 9 bases. The J segment lost 5 bases and the V segment lost 7 bases, leaving 5 bases of the junction unmatched. Per germline, CDR1 SGHVS and CDR2 FNYEAQ. The CDR3 is made up of 14 amino acids. CDR3 DNA sequence: TGTGCCAGCAAGGAAGGGACAGGGAATGAAAAACTGTTTTTT. Residues: CASKEGTGNEKLFF. The whole variable domain, remainder taken from reference TRBV7-6 and TRBJ1-4, is GAGVSQSPRYKVTKRGQDVALRCDPISGHVSLYWYRQALGQGPEFLTYFNYEAQQDKSGLPNDRFSAERPEGSISTLTIQRTEQRDSAMYRCASKEGTGNEKLFFGSGTQLSVL.

The chain joins TRBV5-4 to TRBJ2-7; the match to TRBD1 covers 8 bases. Unmatched junction bases numbered 13, after V lost 4 bases and J lost 7 bases. The V gene's germline CDR1 is SGHNT and CDR2 YYREEE (reference sequence). The CDR3 length is 15 residues. The CDR3 spells CASSPAGTGLGEQYF. DNA of the CDR3: TGTGCCAGCAGCCCAGCCGGGACAGGTCTGGGGGAGCAGTACTTC.

V is TRBV5-1 and J is TRBJ2-2; D possibly corresponds to TRBD1 (5 bases). V was pared by 0 bases and J by 0 bases, with 12 bases between. Germline V CDR1 and CDR2: SGHRS, YFSETQ. CDR3 length equals 17 residues. The CDR3 spells CASSLVQGATNTGELFF. CDR3 DNA: TGCGCCAGCAGCTTGGTACAAGGGGCGACGAACACCGGGGAGCTGTTTTTT.

This chain connects TRBV7-6 to TRBJ2-5; 8 positions match TRBD2. Germline CDR1 is SGHVS and CDR2 is FNYEAQ. The J segment lost 2 bases and the V segment lost 1 base, leaving 3 bases of the junction unmatched. The CDR3 is 15 residues long. CDR3 nucleotides: TGTGCCAGCAGCTTAGATGGCGGGGGGCAAGAGACCCAGTACTTC. It specifies CASSLDGGGQETQYF. Drawing the rest from reference TRBV7-6 and TRBJ2-5, the complete variable domain is GAGVSQSPRYKVTKRGQDVALRCDPISGHVSLYWYRQALGQGPEFLTYFNYEAQQDKSGLPNDRFSAERPEGSISTLTIQRTEQRDSAMYRCASSLDGGGQETQYFGPGTRLLVL.

The rearrangement links TRBV7-9 to TRBJ1-2, with 7 bases aligning to TRBD1. Germline V gene sequence: CDR1 SEHNR, CDR2 FQNEAQ (reference sequence). The CDR3 totals 14 residues. With V trimmed by 5 bases and J by 4 bases, 7 bases remained unmatched. The CDR3 here is CASSAGTVLYGYTF. The CDR3 DNA reads as TGTGCCAGCAGCGCCGGGACAGTCCTCTATGGCTACACCTTC. The whole variable domain, remainder taken from reference TRBV7-9 and TRBJ1-2, is DTGVSQNPRHKITKRGQNVTFRCDPISEHNRLYWYRQTLGQGPEFLTYFQNEAQLEKSRLLSDRFSAERPKGSFSTLEIQRTEQGDSAMYLCASSAGTVLYGYTFGSGTRLTVV.

A remark on this clone: Distinct nucleotide sequences in the sample also encode this CDR3. The V call is TRBV6-5, the J call TRBJ1-1, with D perhaps matching TRBD1 (5 bases). Trimming took off 2 bases at V and 1 base at J, with 8 bases between the two ends. CDR1 and CDR2 (germline): MNHEY, SVGAGI. The CDR3 is 14 amino acids. The CDR3 DNA reads as TGTGCCAGCAGTTACCAAAGGGGGAACACTGAAGCTTTCTTT. Protein: CASSYQRGNTEAFF.

The chain's CDR3 is CASSARAPGSYEQYF. Here the CDR3 DNA reads TGTGCCAGCAGCGCCCGCGCCCCTGGTAGCTACGAGCAGTACTTC. The chain has TRBV5-5 and TRBJ2-7, with D unclear. V was clipped by 4 bases and J by 3 bases, with 17 bases between them. The CDR3 consists of 15 residues. Germline-derived CDR1 and CDR2 are SGHKS and YYEKEE (reference sequence).

This chain joins TRBV9 and TRBJ1-5; the D gene is possibly TRBD1 (6 bases). V was clipped by 0 bases and J by 4 bases, with 14 bases between them. The CDR3 extends over 16 amino acids. The V gene's germline CDR1 is SGDLS and CDR2 YYNGEE. The CDR3 bases are TGTGCCAGCAGCGTAGGGGGAGGGGGGATAAATCAGCCCCAGCATTTT. It codes for CASSVGGGGINQPQHF. Drawing the rest from reference TRBV9 and TRBJ1-5, the complete variable domain is DSGVTQTPKHLITATGQRVTLRCSPRSGDLSVYWYQQSLDQGLQFLIQYYNGEERAKGNILERFSAQQFPDLHSELNLSSLELGDSALYFCASSVGGGGINQPQHFGDGTRLSIL.

This chain links TRBV27 with TRBJ1-6, with D possibly TRBD1 on 5 matching bases. The CDR3 consists of 17 residues. Germline CDR1 reads MNHEY; CDR2 reads SMNVEV (reference sequence). V lost 4 bases and J 1 base, leaving 14 bases between the germline ends. CDR3 loop: CASSSFGRGSYNSPLHF. The CDR3 nucleotides are TGTGCCAGCAGTTCCTTCGGGAGGGGATCCTATAATTCACCCCTCCACTTT.

The chain is built from TRBV4-1 and TRBJ1-1; no definite D call. The V gene lost 1 base and the J gene lost 1 base, with 13 bases spanning the gap. Germline V gene lookup returns CDR1 MGHRA and CDR2 YSYEKL. This CDR3 is built from 16 residues. The CDR3 sequence is CASSQVGRLGNTEAFF. Here the CDR3 DNA reads TGCGCCAGCAGCCAAGTTGGTAGACTGGGGAACACTGAAGCTTTCTTT.

The chain employs TRBV6-5 and TRBJ1-2; the match to TRBD1 covers 7 bases. The junction had 2 bases not matched to a gene; V was cut back by 2 bases and J by 2 bases. Per the germline V gene, CDR1 is MNHEY and CDR2 is SVGAGI. This CDR3 region has 14 residues. In DNA form, the CDR3 reads TGTGCCAGCAGTTACGAACAGGGGAACTATGGCTACACCTTC. Its translation is CASSYEQGNYGYTF.

The chain links TRBV27 to TRBJ1-2; D not resolved. The germline gives CDR1 MNHEY, CDR2 SMNVEV (reference sequence). The length of the CDR3 is 15 residues. V was pared by 5 bases and J by 4 bases, with 17 bases between. The DNA of the CDR3 is TGTGCCAGCAGTCGACGGACCCCGGAGGCCTATGGCTACACCTTC. Its translation is CASSRRTPEAYGYTF.

J is TRBJ1-6 and V is TRBV19; 7 bases line up with TRBD1. Germline CDR1 and CDR2: LNHDA and SQIVND (reference sequence). V lost 0 bases and J lost 0; bases outside the gene matches: 5. There are 18 residues in the CDR3. DNA of the CDR3: TGTGCCAGTAGTATAGATCCGGACAGGCCCTCCTATAATTCACCCCTCCACTTT. Translated: CASSIDPDRPSYNSPLHF.

This chain joins TRBV5-6 and TRBJ1-4; 10 positions match TRBD1. Unmatched junction bases numbered 3, after V lost 2 bases and J lost 8 bases. The CDR3 has 14 amino acids. CDR1 SGHDT and CDR2 YYEEEE come from the germline V gene. The CDR3 DNA follows: TGTGCCAGCAGCTTCCGGGACAGGGGCGAAAAACTGTTTTTT. Amino acid sequence: CASSFRDRGEKLFF. Together with reference TRBV5-6 and TRBJ1-4, the CDR3 gives the full variable domain: DAGVTQSPTHLIKTRGQQVTLRCSPKSGHDTVSWYQQALGQGPQFIFQYYEEEERQRGNFPDRFSGHQFPNYSSELNVNALLLGDSALYLCASSFRDRGEKLFFGSGTQLSVL.

The CDR3 bases are TGTGCCAGCAGTGCTGACAGGGTTGCGTACTTC. It specifies CASSADRVAYF. This chain uses TRBV2 with TRBJ2-4; 7 bases fit TRBD1. CDR1 is SNHLY and CDR2 is FYNNEI in the germline V gene. J lost 15 bases, V lost 4 bases, and 6 bases had no gene match. This CDR3 has 11 residues.

This chain joins TRBV7-2 and TRBJ2-5; 11 bases match TRBD2. CDR1 SGHTA and CDR2 FQGNSA come from the germline V gene. This CDR3 has 15 amino acids. V was clipped by 1 base and J by 4 bases; unmatched bases: 2. CDR3 protein: CASSLGLAGGETQYF. As DNA, the CDR3 is TGTGCCAGCAGCTTAGGGCTAGCGGGGGGAGAGACCCAGTACTTC.

The rearrangement links TRBV2 to TRBJ2-7, with 10 bases identical to TRBD1. Germline V gives CDR1 SNHLY, CDR2 FYNNEI. The CDR3 spans 13 residues. The J segment lost 4 bases and the V segment lost 4 bases, leaving 1 base of the junction unmatched. Written as DNA, the CDR3 is TGTGCCAGCAGTGCGGACAGGGGGTACGAGCAGTACTTC. It codes for CASSADRGYEQYF.

The J gene is TRBJ2-6, the V gene TRBV5-1; the match to TRBD1 covers 7 bases. V shed 5 bases and J 0 bases; nucleotides not matched to a gene: 8. The CDR3 loop spans 17 amino acids. Germline loops: CDR1 SGHRS, CDR2 YFSETQ. Here the CDR3 reads CASSPGTVSSGANVLTF. CDR3 bases: TGCGCCAGCAGTCCCGGGACAGTGAGCTCTGGGGCCAACGTCCTGACTTTC.

This sequence joins TRBV7-2 and TRBJ1-4; D is possibly TRBD1 (6 bases). The CDR3 length is 14 residues. CDR1 is SGHTA, CDR2 FQGNSA, per germline. The V end lost 2 bases, the J end lost 3 bases, and 7 bases lay between the germline ends. The CDR3 spells CASSLWGPNEKLFF. DNA for the CDR3: TGTGCCAGCAGCTTATGGGGGCCTAATGAAAAACTGTTTTTT.

The chain is built from TRBV30 and TRBJ1-6, with D possibly being TRBD1 (5 bases). V was pared by 1 base and J by 4 bases, with 5 bases between. The CDR3 is made up of 13 amino acids. The V gene's germline CDR1 is GTSNPN and CDR2 SVGIG (reference sequence). The chain's CDR3 is CAWSGQYNSPLHF. The CDR3 coding sequence is TGTGCCTGGAGTGGACAGTATAATTCACCCCTCCACTTT.

The chain uses TRBV4-1 and TRBJ1-2; D remains unclear. Germline-derived CDR1 and CDR2 are MGHRA and YSYEKL. This CDR3 contains 16 residues. V lost 0 bases to trimming and J lost 4 bases, with 15 bases between them. The CDR3 loop reads CASSQDAGRALYGYTF. The CDR3 region has the DNA TGCGCCAGCAGCCAAGACGCCGGGAGGGCGCTCTATGGCTACACCTTC.

The chain recombines TRBV7-8 with TRBJ2-2, with 13 nucleotides matching TRBD2. There are 16 residues in the CDR3. V shed 5 bases and J 5 bases; nucleotides not matched to a gene: 5. CDR1 and CDR2 from the germline V gene are SGHVS and FQNEAQ. The CDR3 DNA reads TGTGCCAGCAGCATGACTAGCGGGGGGAAGACCGGGGAGCTGTTTTTT. This translates into CASSMTSGGKTGELFF.

The chain has TRBV4-2 and TRBJ2-5; D gene unclear. This CDR3 region has 14 residues. CDR1 is LGHNA, CDR2 YNFKEQ, per germline. V was pared by 1 base and J by 5 bases, with 11 bases between. This CDR3 is CASSQVQAMETQYF. DNA of the CDR3: TGTGCCAGCAGCCAAGTTCAAGCAATGGAGACCCAGTACTTC.

This clone showed up just a few times. This chain joins TRBV5-1 and TRBJ2-7; the D gene is possibly TRBD2 (5 bases). V shed 2 bases and J shed 4 bases, with 10 bases lying between them. Germline V gene sequence: CDR1 SGHRS, CDR2 YFSETQ. The CDR3 consists of 13 residues. For the CDR3, the DNA is TGCGCCAGCAGCTTACTCCGGGATTACGAGCAGTACTTC. Protein sequence: CASSLLRDYEQYF.

V gene TRBV6-5 combines with J gene TRBJ2-1, with a tentative D call TRBD1 (5 bases). The length of the CDR3 is 15 residues. Germline V gene data show CDR1 as MNHEY and CDR2 as SVGAGI. Trimming removed 7 bases from V and 3 bases from J, with 16 bases in between. The CDR3 loop is CASKPPLGDYNEQFF. DNA for the CDR3: TGTGCCAGCAAACCACCTTTAGGGGACTACAATGAGCAGTTCTTC.

This clone was seen only once. The J gene is TRBJ2-7, the V gene TRBV28, with 8 bases identical to TRBD2. CDR1 and CDR2 (germline): MDHEN, SYDVKM. With V trimmed by 11 bases and J by 7 bases, 16 bases remained unmatched. This CDR3 comprises 14 residues. CDR3: CASWASGSTREQYF. The CDR3 nucleotides are TGTGCCTCCTGGGCCAGCGGGAGTACTCGGGAGCAGTACTTC.

The chain employs TRBV6-5 and TRBJ1-2; unclear D gene. The CDR3 covers 15 residues. V shed 4 bases and J shed 6 bases, with 18 bases lying between them. Germline V gene lookup returns CDR1 MNHEY and CDR2 SVGAGI. CDR3: CASSSPDLFPNGYTF. The CDR3 coding sequence is TGTGCCAGCAGTTCCCCGGACTTATTTCCTAATGGCTACACCTTC.

The V and J genes are TRBV6-6 and TRBJ2-3; a possible D gene is TRBD2 (6 bases). The CDR3 is 13 residues long. With 9 bases removed from V and 0 bases from J, the gap between germline ends came to 10 bases. The germline gives CDR1 MNHNY, CDR2 SVGAGI (reference sequence). CDR3 nucleotides: TGTGCCAGTTGGGACTCAAGCACAGATACGCAGTATTTT. This codes for CASWDSSTDTQYF.

The V call is TRBV28, the J call TRBJ2-1, with a weak D call TRBD2 (5 bases). The CDR3 totals 14 residues. Trimming shortened V by 2 bases and J by 9 bases, and 14 bases separated the two germline ends. CDR1 is MDHEN, CDR2 SYDVKM, per germline. The CDR3 sequence: CASSLGMRVSEQFF. CDR3 in DNA: TGTGCCAGCAGTTTAGGGATGAGGGTCAGTGAGCAGTTCTTC.